The T cell receptor beta chain under discussion was sequenced for a study of blood T cell repertoires in COVID-19 (dated by TCRdb to the early 2020s). Describing the broader study: Collaborator samples came from the United States, Italy and Spain and covered acute and convalescent phases of COVID-19. The dataset comprised deeply sampled blood TCRbeta repertoires from subjects exposed to, actively infected with, or recovered from COVID-19. The repertoires were made available in a free public database intended to serve as a resource for research on the immune response to SARS-CoV-2. Samples were obtained from the ongoing ImmuneRACE study (first 160 participants) and from over a thousand subjects provided by 6 global collaborators. Where HLA class I and class II types were available, the types were taken from metadata supplied by the sample provider, not from assay-based typing. The prospective study material was composed of cDNA or gDNA derived from T cells, B-cell-depleted T cells, or PBMCs. Nearly every sample came with metadata listing a de-identified subject ID, COVID-19 status, age in years and sex.

What the authors observed across the whole study: The quantity of clinical and demographic metadata differed by source and by participant and was supplied without curation.

Its CDR3 holds 16 amino acids, cysteine through phenylalanine. Only CDR3 DNA is held: 48 bases, read in frame from base 1. The germline V gene specifies MGHDK as CDR1 and SYGVNS as CDR2. V is cut back by 3 bases and J by 6 bases, with 13 bases in the junction unmatched. TCRbeta CDR3 regions were amplified from genomic DNA using the immunoSEQ Assay, a bias-controlled multiplex PCR. Turning to the authors' computational methods: Nucleated cell counts per sample were estimated from amplification of reference gene primers within the assay. To quantify the absolute abundance of each unique TCRbeta CDR3 rearrangement, sequence reads were collapsed and filtered. Productive Simpson clonality was computed per sample as the square root of Simpson's diversity index over productive rearrangements. TCRdb stores this immuneACCESS table with in-frame sequences only. Part of the clones is absent; in the studies checked, under half of the shortfall reflects unresolved V genes, and no reason is known for the rest. Clone size and V and J calls were adopted from that table, with D and trimming inferred from the DNA. This sample holds 75,000 to 95,000 clones; 90% were observed only once. Of the sample, approximately 1.7% is held by the ten largest clones.

Concerning this clone itself: Its antigen has not been determined. Base quality data are lacking; no much larger clone is found one base away.

The collaborating institutions used their own protocols to collect whole blood in K2EDTA tubes. For TCRbeta analysis, collaborators shipped samples in one of three forms: frozen whole blood, isolated PBMCs, or DNA extracted from either of those sample types. The receptor was derived from a man in his fifties or sixties with acute or convalescent COVID-19. The V and J segments used are TRBV25-1 and TRBJ2-5; 7 junctional bases match TRBD2. The sequenced material came from peripheral blood. The DNA reads TGTGCCAGCAGTGATACCGGGAGGATAGCAGTTAAGACCCAGTACTTC. This is translated as CASSDTGRIAVKTQYF.